The rows below give T cell receptor beta chains drawn from one sample of a study of T cell responses to AZD1222 COVID-19 vaccine. Libraries were prepared by immunoSEQ multiplex PCR; TCRdb keeps only in-frame clonotypes and omits some of them. This repertoire shows about 99,000 clones, 90% found once; its top ten account for about 5%. The sample was peripheral blood, taken on day 0 of AZD1222 vaccination. Receptor source: an adult in good health. Each CDR3 is given with its conserved first and last residue. Fields, in order: clone size, J gene, V gene, D gene, CDR3 protein, CDR3 DNA. A D gene is named only where the DNA matches it firmly. Size values are once, few and many counts, or a class for expanded clones, and some rows have none.

-,TRBJ2-1,TRBV4-2,TRBD2,CASSQRGGVAGEQFF,TGTGCCAGCAGCCAGCGGGGGGGAGTCGCGGGTGAGCAGTTCTTC
-,TRBJ1-2,TRBV6-5,-,CASSYSAGLGYGYTF,TGTGCCAGCAGTTACTCGGCTGGCTTGGGGTATGGCTACACCTTC
few,TRBJ2-7,TRBV7-8,-,CASSLGHSPPWEQYF,TGTGCCAGCAGCTTAGGCCATAGCCCCCCCTGGGAGCAGTACTTC
-,TRBJ1-1,TRBV4-2,TRBD1,CASSQDQGGFTEAFF,TGTGCCAGCAGCCAAGATCAGGGGGGGTTCACTGAAGCTTTCTTT
few,TRBJ2-7,TRBV29-1,-,CSAKSGAFEGYEQYF,TGCAGCGCTAAGTCCGGGGCATTCGAGGGTTACGAGCAGTACTTC
-,TRBJ1-1,TRBV7-9,-,CASSLTVDTEAFF,TGTGCCAGCAGCTTAACGGTTGACACTGAAGCTTTCTTT
-,TRBJ2-1,TRBV6-6,TRBD2,CASSRLAGGPSSYNEQFF,TGTGCCAGCAGTCGACTAGCGGGGGGCCCGAGCTCCTACAATGAGCAGTTCTTC
-,TRBJ1-1,TRBV7-7,-,CASSPLREGWTEAFF,TGTGCTAGCAGCCCCCTTCGGGAGGGTTGGACTGAAGCTTTCTTT
-,TRBJ2-5,TRBV6-5,-,CASSYLDGQETQYF,TGTGCCAGCAGTTACCTGGACGGCCAAGAGACCCAGTACTTC
-,TRBJ2-2,TRBV10-3,-,CAISEYETGELFF,TGTGCCATCAGTGAGTACGAGACCGGGGAGCTGTTTTTT
-,TRBJ2-1,TRBV10-1,-,CASSGGAGSSSYNEQFF,TGCGCCAGCAGTGGAGGGGCAGGGTCAAGCTCCTACAATGAGCAGTTCTTC
-,TRBJ1-4,TRBV2,-,CASSVLVSGEKLFF,TGTGCCAGCAGTGTTCTGGTCTCGGGTGAAAAACTGTTTTTT
once,TRBJ2-5,TRBV9,-,CASSVVGLAKETQYF,TGTGCCAGCAGCGTAGTGGGTCTAGCGAAGGAGACCCAGTACTTC
-,TRBJ1-2,TRBV5-1,-,CASSFGSGMGYTF,TGCGCCAGCAGCTTCGGGTCGGGGATGGGCTACACCTTC
-,TRBJ2-7,TRBV7-9,TRBD1,CASTNRGLDEQYF,TGTGCCAGCACGAACAGGGGCTTAGACGAGCAGTACTTC
-,TRBJ2-7,TRBV27,-,CASSSSTPGHPPEQYF,TGTGCCAGCAGTTCCTCCACACCGGGACACCCCCCCGAGCAGTACTTC
few,TRBJ1-1,TRBV7-2,-,CASSRGGNFEAFF,TGTGCCAGCAGTCGGGGGGGCAATTTTGAAGCTTTCTTT
-,TRBJ2-6,TRBV4-2,-,CASTQWRTAGSGANVLTF,TGTGCCAGCACCCAATGGAGGACAGCCGGCTCTGGGGCCAACGTCCTGACTTTC
-,TRBJ1-6,TRBV10-3,-,CAISDGGYNSPLHF,TGTGCCATCAGTGATGGAGGATATAATTCACCCCTCCACTTT
once,TRBJ1-2,TRBV3-1/TRBV3-2,-,CASSYRVSGYTF,TGTGCCAGCAGCTACAGGGTGAGTGGCTACACCTTC
-,TRBJ2-1,TRBV9,TRBD2,CASSVGGLERDEQFF,TGTGCCAGCAGCGTAGGTGGACTAGAGCGGGATGAGCAGTTCTTC
-,TRBJ1-4,TRBV4-1,TRBD1,CASRHQGVGEKLFF,TGCGCCAGCAGACATCAGGGGGTCGGTGAAAAACTGTTTTTT
-,TRBJ1-1,TRBV5-4,TRBD1,CASSLEGARTEAFF,TGTGCCAGCAGCTTGGAGGGGGCGAGAACTGAAGCTTTCTTT
-,TRBJ1-4,TRBV7-9,-,CASSPPGGSNEKLFF,TGTGCCAGCAGCCCTCCGGGTGGATCTAATGAAAAACTGTTTTTT
-,TRBJ2-7,TRBV27,-,CASAEYGTSAYEQYF,TGTGCCAGCGCAGAGTACGGGACCTCCGCCTACGAGCAGTACTTC
-,TRBJ2-1,TRBV5-1,-,CASSLGGARIPEQFF,TGCGCCAGCAGCCTAGGGGGGGCGCGCATTCCTGAGCAGTTCTTC
once,TRBJ1-5,TRBV6-5,-,CASSTHPQLAQHF,TGTGCCAGCAGCACCCACCCCCAGTTGGCCCAGCATTTT
-,TRBJ2-7,TRBV3-1/TRBV3-2,-,CASSQDLPYEQYF,TGTGCCAGCAGCCAAGATCTTCCCTACGAGCAGTACTTC
-,TRBJ2-5,TRBV3-1/TRBV3-2,-,CASSQPGETQYF,TGTGCCAGCAGCCAACCAGGGGAGACCCAGTACTTC